This entry features one TCR beta chain sequence. Looked up from germline, CDR1 is SEHNR and CDR2 is FQNEAQ (reference sequence). The CDR3 extends over 14 amino acids. Trimming took 5 bases from V and 2 from J, leaving 12 bases between them. This entry is derived from a study of blood T cell repertoires in COVID-19. Study-level information: Sites across the United States, Italy and Spain contributed samples from acute and convalescent COVID-19. The analysed material was cDNA or gDNA that came from T cells, B-cell-depleted T cells, or PBMCs.

In the original workflow: Estimation of nucleated cell counts relied on the amplification of reference gene primers. TCRdb's copy holds only in-frame clones and misses some; the assay was immunoSEQ multiplex PCR. V and J calls and clone size are copied from that table; D and trimming were computed from the DNA. Of approximately 300,000 clones listed, about four fifths are singletons. This sequence joins TRBV7-9 and TRBJ2-5; TRBD1 might be the D (6 bases). Sequencing was performed on peripheral blood. The TCR originated in a woman between 50 and 59 years old with acute or convalescent COVID-19. The CDR3: CASSLGQNQETQYF. DNA of the CDR3: TGTGCCAGCAGCCTTGGACAGAATCAAGAGACCCAGTACTTC.